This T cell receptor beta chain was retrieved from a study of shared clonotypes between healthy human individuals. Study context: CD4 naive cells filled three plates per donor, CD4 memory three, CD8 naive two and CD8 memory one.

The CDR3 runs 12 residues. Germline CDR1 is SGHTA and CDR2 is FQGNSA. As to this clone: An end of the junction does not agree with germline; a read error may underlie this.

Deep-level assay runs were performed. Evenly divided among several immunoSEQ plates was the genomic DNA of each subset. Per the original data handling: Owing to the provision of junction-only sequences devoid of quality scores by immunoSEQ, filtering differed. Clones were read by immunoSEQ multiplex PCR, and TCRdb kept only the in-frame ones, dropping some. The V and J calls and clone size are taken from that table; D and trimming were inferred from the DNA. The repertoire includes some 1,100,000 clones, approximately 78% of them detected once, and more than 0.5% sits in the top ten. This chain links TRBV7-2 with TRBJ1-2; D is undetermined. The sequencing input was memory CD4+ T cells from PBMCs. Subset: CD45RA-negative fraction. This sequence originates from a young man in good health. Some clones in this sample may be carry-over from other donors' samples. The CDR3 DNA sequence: TGTGCCAGCAGCCGAACGAACTTTGGCTACACCTTC. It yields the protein CASSRTNFGYTF.